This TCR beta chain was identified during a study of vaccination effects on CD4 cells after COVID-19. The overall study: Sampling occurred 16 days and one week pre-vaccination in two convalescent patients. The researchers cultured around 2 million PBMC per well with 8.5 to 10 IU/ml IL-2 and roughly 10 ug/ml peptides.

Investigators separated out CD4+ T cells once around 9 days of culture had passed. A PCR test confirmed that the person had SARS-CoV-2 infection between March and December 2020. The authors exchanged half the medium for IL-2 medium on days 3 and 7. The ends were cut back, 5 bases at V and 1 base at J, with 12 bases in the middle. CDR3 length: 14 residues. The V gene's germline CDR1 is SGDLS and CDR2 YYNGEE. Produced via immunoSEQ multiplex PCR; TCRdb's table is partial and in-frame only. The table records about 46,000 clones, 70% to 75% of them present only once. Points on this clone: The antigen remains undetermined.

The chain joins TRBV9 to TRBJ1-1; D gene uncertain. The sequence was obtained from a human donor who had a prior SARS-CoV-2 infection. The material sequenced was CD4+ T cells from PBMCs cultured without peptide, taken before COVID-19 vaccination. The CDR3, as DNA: TGTGCCAGCAGTACACTAAGTGGGAACACTGAAGCTTTCTTT. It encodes CASSTLSGNTEAFF.